Given below is one T cell receptor beta chain in context. These data originate in a study of blood T cell repertoires in COVID-19. Study details: Samples representing acute and convalescent COVID-19 were sourced from the United States, Italy and Spain. Sample material is recorded as cDNA or gDNA derived from T cells, B-cell-depleted T cells, or PBMCs.

The CDR3 has 17 amino acids. Trimming took 0 bases from V and 0 from J, leaving 12 bases between them. Germline CDR1 and CDR2: MNHEY and SVGEGT. In the original processing: Amplified reference gene primers provided the basis for estimating nucleated cell counts. Only in-frame clones appear in the TCRdb table, and some are missing; sequencing was by immunoSEQ multiplex PCR. V and J calls and clone size are those listed in that table; D and trimming were worked out from the DNA. The sample has fewer than 35,000 clones; more than 75% are singletons. Input material: peripheral blood. The TCR sequence derives from a man in his 70s with active or convalescent COVID-19. The V gene is TRBV6-2 or TRBV6-3, the J gene TRBJ2-1; a possible D gene is TRBD2 (5 bases). The CDR3 DNA reads as TGTGCCAGCAGTTACTCGTACGGGGAAAGCTCCTACAATGAGCAGTTCTTC. Translated, it gives CASSYSYGESSYNEQFF.